This T cell receptor (beta chain) was sequenced in a study of blood T cell repertoires in COVID-19 (dated by TCRdb to 2020 to 2021). Background for the entire study: Samples covering the acute and convalescent phases of COVID-19 were provided by collaborators in the United States, Italy and Spain. Where available, HLA class I and class II types were taken from metadata supplied by the sample provider and were not determined by assay-based typing. A de-identified subject ID, COVID-19 status, age in years and sex were almost always included in the sample metadata. The samples were drawn from two sources: the first 160 participants of the ongoing ImmuneRACE study, and approximately 1,300 subjects contributed by 6 global collaborators. The material from the prospective study consisted of cDNA or gDNA derived from T cells, B-cell-depleted T cells, or PBMCs. A freely available public database, intended as a resource for researchers studying the immune response to SARS-CoV-2, is where the repertoires were released. Deeply sampled blood TCRbeta repertoires from subjects exposed to, actively infected with, or recovered from COVID-19 were included in the dataset. The full study reports these points: Clinical and demographic metadata were provided uncurated, with the amount varying by source and participant.

Whole blood was collected in K2EDTA tubes by collaborating institutions according to the institutions' own protocols. For TCRbeta analysis, collaborators shipped samples in one of three forms: frozen whole blood, isolated PBMCs, or DNA extracted from either of those sample types. V loses 6 bases of germline sequence and J loses 6 bases, and the interval between the two ends is 11 bases. The CDR3 runs 12 amino acids, cysteine and phenylalanine included. The kept DNA is CDR3 alone, 36 bases in frame from the first base. In the germline V gene, CDR1 corresponds to MDHEN and CDR2 to SYDVKM. Points on this clone: Its antigen is currently not known. No much larger clonotype is one base removed from it; base qualities were not supplied.

TCRbeta CDR3 regions were amplified from genomic DNA using the immunoSEQ Assay, a bias-controlled multiplex PCR. As for how the authors treated the data: Within the assay, amplification of reference gene primers was used to estimate how many nucleated cells each sample contained. Sequence reads were collapsed and filtered to measure the absolute abundance of every unique TCRbeta CDR3 rearrangement. For each sample, productive Simpson clonality was calculated as the square root of Simpson's diversity index over productive rearrangements. Held by TCRdb, this immuneACCESS table contains in-frame sequences only and omits some clones. Under half of the omission traces to an unresolved V gene where checked; the cause of the rest is unknown. V and J calls and clone size are as listed in that table; D and trimming were resolved from the DNA. Here the sample has 150,000 or so clones; approximately 91% occur a single time. The ten largest clonotypes hold approximately 2.3% of the sample.

Sequenced input: peripheral blood. The sequence is built from TRBV28 and TRBJ1-1; the D gene is not confidently resolved. The sequence was collected from a woman between 70 and 85 years old with acute or convalescent COVID-19. The DNA is TGTGCCAGCAGGACCGCCGGGTCTGAAGCTTTCTTT. Its protein product is CASRTAGSEAFF.